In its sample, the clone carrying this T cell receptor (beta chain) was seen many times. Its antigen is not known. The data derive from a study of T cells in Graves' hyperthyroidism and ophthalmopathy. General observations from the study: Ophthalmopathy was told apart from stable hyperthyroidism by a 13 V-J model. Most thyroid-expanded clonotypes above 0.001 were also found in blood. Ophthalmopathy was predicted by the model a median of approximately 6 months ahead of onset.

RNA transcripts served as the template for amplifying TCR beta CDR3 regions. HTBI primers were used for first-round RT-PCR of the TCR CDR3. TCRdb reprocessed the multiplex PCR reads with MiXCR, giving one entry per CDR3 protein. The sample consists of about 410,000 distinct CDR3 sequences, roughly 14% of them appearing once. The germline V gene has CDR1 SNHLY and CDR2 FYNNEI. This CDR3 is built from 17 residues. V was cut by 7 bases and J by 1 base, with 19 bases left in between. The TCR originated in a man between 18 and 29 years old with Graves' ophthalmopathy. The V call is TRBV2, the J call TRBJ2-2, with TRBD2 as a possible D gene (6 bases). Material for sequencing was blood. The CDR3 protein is CASKITARGGNTGELFF. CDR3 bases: TGTGCCAGCAAAATCACCGCGCGGGGCGGGAACACCGGGGAGCTGTTTTTT.